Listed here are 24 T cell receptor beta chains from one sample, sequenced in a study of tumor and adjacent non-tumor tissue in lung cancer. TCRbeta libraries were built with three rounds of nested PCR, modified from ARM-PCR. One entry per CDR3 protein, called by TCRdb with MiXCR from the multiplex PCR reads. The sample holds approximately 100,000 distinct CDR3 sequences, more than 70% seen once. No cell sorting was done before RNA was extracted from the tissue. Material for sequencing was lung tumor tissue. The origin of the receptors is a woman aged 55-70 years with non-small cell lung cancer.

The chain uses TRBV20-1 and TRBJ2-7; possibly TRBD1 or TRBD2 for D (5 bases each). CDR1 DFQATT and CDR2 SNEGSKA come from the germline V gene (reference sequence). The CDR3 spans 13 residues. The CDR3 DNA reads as TGCAGAGCCAGTGCGACAGCGGCCTACGAGCAGTACTTC. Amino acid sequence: CRASATAAYEQYF.

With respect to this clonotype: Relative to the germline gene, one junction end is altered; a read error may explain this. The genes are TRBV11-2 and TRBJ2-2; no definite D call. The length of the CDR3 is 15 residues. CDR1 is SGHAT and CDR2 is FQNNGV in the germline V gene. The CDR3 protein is CVSSLDSKSTGELFF. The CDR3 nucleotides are TGTGTCAGCAGCTTAGATAGTAAATCCACCGGGGAGCTGTTTTTT.

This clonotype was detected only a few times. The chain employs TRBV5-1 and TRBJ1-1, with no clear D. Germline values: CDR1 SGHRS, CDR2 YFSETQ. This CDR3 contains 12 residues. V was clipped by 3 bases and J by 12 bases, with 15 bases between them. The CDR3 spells CASSSNPGKSFF. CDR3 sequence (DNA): TGCGCCAGCAGCTCAAACCCGGGAAAGTCTTTCTTT.

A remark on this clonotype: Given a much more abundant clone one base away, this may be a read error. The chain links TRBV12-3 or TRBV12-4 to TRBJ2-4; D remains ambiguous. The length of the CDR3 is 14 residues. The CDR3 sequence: CASSFNAGKNNQYF. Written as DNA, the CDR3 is TGTGCCAGCAGTTTTAATGCTGGAAAAAACAATCAGTACTTC.

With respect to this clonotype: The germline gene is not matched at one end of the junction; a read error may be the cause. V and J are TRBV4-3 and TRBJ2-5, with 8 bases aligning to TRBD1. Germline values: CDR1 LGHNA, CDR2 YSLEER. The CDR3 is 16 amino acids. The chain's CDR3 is CAGSQYFQGASETQYF. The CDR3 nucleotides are TGCGCCGGCAGCCAATATTTCCAGGGGGCTTCAGAGACTCAGTACTTC.

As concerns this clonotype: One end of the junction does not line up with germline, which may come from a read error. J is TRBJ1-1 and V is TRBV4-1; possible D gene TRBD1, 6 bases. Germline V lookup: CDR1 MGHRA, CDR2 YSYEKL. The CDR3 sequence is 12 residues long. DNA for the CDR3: TGCGCCAGCCGCCAAGGACAGACTGAAGCCTTCTTT. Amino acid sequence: CASRQGQTEAFF.

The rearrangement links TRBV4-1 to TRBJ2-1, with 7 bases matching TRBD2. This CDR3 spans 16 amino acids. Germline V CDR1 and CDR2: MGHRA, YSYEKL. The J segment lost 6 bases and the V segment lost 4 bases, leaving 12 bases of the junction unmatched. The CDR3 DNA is TGCGCCAGCAGCCGCCCAGCTATCGGGGGGACCAATGAGCAGTTCTTC. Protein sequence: CASSRPAIGGTNEQFF.

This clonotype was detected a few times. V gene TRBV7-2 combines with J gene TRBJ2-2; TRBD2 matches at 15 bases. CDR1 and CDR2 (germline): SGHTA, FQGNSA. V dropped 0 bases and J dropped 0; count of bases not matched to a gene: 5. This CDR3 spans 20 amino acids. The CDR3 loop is CASSLAPGLAGGPNTGELFF. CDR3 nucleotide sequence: TGTGCCAGCAGCTTAGCGCCCGGACTAGCGGGAGGGCCGAACACCGGGGAGCTGTTTTTT. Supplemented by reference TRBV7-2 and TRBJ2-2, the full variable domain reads GAGVSQSPSNKVTEKGKDVELRCDPISGHTALYWYRQSLGQGLEFLIYFQGNSAPDKSGLPSDRFSAERTGGSVSTLTIQRTQQEDSAVYLCASSLAPGLAGGPNTGELFFGEGSRLTVL.

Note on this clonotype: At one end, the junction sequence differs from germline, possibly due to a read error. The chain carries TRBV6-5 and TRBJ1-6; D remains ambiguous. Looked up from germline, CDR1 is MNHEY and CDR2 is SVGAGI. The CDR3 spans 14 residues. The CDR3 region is CASSYSQGNSPLHF. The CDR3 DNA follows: TGCGCCAGCAGTTACTCGCAAGGGAATTCACCCCTCCACTTT.

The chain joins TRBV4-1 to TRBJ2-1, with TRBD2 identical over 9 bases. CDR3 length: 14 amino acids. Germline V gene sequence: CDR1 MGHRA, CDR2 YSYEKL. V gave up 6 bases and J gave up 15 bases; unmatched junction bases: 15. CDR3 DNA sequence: TGCGCCAGCAGTCCTACGTGGCTAGCGGGGACCAGGTTCTTC. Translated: CASSPTWLAGTRFF.

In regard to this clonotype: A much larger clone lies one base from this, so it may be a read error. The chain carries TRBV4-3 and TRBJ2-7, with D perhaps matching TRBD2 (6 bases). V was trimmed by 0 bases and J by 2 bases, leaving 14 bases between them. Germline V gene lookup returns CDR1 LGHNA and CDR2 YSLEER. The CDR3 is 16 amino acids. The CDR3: CASSQDPGGGPYEQYF. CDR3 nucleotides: TGCGCCAGCAGCCAAGATCCTGGGGGAGGACCCTACGAGCAGTACTTC.

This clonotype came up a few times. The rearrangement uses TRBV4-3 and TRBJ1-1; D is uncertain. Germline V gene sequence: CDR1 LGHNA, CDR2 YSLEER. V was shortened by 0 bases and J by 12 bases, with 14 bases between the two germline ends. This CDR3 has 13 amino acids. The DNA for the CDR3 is TGCGCCAGCAGCCAAGATTCTGCAAGGGAACCTTTCTTT. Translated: CASSQDSAREPFF.

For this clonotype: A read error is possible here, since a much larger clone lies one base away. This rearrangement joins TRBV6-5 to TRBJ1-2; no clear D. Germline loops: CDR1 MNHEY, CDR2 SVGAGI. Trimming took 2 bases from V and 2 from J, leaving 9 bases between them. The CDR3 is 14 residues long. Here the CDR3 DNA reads TGTGCCAGCAGTTACCAGCGAGGGAACTATGGCTACACCTTC. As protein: CASSYQRGNYGYTF.

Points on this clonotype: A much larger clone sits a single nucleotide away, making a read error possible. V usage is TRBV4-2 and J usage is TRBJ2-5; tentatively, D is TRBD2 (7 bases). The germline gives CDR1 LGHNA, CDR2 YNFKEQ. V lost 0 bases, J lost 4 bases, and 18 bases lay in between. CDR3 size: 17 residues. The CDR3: CASSQEPRGRRGETQYF. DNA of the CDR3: TGTGCCAGCAGCCAAGAACCGCGGGGGCGCAGGGGAGAGACCCAGTACTTC.

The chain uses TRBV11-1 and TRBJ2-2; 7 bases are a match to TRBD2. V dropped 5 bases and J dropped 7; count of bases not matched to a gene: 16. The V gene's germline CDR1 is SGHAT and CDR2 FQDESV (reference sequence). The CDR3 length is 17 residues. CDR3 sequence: CASSPRLAGESSGELFF. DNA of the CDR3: TGTGCCAGCAGCCCGCGACTAGCTGGAGAATCAAGCGGGGAGCTGTTTTTT.

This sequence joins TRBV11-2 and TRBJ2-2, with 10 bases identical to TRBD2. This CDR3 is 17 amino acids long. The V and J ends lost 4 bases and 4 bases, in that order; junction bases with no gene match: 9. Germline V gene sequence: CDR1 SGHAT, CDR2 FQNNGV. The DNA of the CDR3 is TGTGCCAGCAGCTGGGGGCTAGCGGGAGAATCCACCGGGGAGCTGTTTTTT. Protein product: CASSWGLAGESTGELFF. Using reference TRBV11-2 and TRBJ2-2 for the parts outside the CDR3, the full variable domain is EAGVAQSPRYKIIEKRQSVAFWCNPISGHATLYWYQQILGQGPKLLIQFQNNGVVDDSQLPKDRFSAERLKGVDSTLKIQPAKLEDSAVYLCASSWGLAGESTGELFFGEGSRLTVL.

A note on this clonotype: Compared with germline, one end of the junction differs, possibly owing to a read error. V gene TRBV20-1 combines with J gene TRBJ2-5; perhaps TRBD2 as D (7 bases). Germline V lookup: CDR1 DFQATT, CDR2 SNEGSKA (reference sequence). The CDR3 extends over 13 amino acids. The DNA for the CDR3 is TGCAGTGGGGAGGGGGACCGTGGAGAGACCCATTACTTC. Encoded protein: CSGEGDRGETHYF.

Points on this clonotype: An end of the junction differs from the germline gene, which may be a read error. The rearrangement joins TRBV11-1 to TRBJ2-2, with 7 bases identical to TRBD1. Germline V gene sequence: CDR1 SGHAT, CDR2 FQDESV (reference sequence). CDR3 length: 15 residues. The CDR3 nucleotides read TGTGCCAGCAGCCCCGGTACAGGGGTCGCCGGGGAGCGGTTTTTT. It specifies CASSPGTGVAGERFF.

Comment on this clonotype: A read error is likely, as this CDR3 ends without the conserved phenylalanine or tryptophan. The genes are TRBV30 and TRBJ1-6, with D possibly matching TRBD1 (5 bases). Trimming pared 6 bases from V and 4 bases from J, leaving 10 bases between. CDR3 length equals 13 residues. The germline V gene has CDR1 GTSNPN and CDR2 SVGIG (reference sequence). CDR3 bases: TGTGCCTGTATAGGGGAATATAATTCACCCCTCCACATT. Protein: CACIGEYNSPLHI.

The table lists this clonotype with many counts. The chain's CDR3 is CASSDGGPTDTQYF. The CDR3 coding sequence is TGTGCCAGCAGTGATGGCGGACCCACAGATACGCAGTATTTT. The chain joins TRBV6-1 to TRBJ2-3, with D hard to call. The CDR3 consists of 14 residues. V lost 3 bases and J lost 2, with 9 bases in between. The germline CDR1 and CDR2 sequences are MNHNS and SASEGT.

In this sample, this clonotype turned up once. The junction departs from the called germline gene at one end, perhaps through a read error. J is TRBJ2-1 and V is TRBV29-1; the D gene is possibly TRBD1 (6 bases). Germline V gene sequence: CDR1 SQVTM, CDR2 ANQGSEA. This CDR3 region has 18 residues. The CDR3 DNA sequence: TGCAGGGTTGTTAGACTGGGACATGGACGACCGGGGTGCAATGAGCAGTTCTTC. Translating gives CRVVRLGHGRPGCNEQFF.

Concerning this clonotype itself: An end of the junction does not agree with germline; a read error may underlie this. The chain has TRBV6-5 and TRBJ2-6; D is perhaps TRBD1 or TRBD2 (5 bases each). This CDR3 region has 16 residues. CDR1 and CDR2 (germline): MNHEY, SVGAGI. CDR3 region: CASSYSMDSGANVLIF. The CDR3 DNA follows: TGTGCCAGCAGTTACTCGATGGACTCTGGGGCCAACGTCCTGATTTTC.

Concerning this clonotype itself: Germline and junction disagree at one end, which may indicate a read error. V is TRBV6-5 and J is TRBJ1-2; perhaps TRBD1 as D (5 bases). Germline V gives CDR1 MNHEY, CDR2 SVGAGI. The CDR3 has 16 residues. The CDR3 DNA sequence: TGTGCGAGCAGTTACTCGTCACATGGGGGGGTTAAGGGCTACACCTTC. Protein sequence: CASSYSSHGGVKGYTF.

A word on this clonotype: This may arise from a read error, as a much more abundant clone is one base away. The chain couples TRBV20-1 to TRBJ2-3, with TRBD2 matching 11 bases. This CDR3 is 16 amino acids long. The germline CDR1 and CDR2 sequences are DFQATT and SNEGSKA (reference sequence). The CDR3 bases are TGCAGTGCTGCCGTTAGCGGGAGGGTGGGCACAGAAACGCAGTATTTT. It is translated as CSAAVSGRVGTETQYF.